This T cell receptor (beta chain) was identified in a study of blood T cells in healthy people across ages. The amount of total RNA extracted per sample was at least 5.5 micrograms. There are 16 residues in the CDR3. Trimming cost V 1 base and J 4 bases; bases outside gene matches: 10. Looked up from germline, CDR1 is MDHEN and CDR2 is SYDVKM. Turning to this clonotype: The antigen is not known.

Then a second PCR, running about 6 to 12 cycles, was carried out with a sample-barcoded 5' primer and a J-beta primer mix. Individual samples furnished no less than 3 million CDR3-containing paired-end reads apiece. TCRdb re-analysed the 5' RACE reads in MiXCR, keeping a single row per CDR3 protein. The sample shows about 2 million distinct CDR3 sequences, roughly 50% of them seen only once. Overall study findings and caveats: Donors of long life had a larger count of naive CD4+ cells and greater diversity than aged donors. Shifts in expanded clonotypes may have been confounded by donor CMV status, which was unknown.

Specimen: blood. The receptor comes from a woman in her thirties or forties in good health. The V call is TRBV28, the J call TRBJ2-7; 7 positions agree with TRBD1. Written as DNA, the CDR3 is TGTGCCAGCAGTTTATACAGGGGCCCCACAAAGTACGAGCAGTACTTC. It translates to CASSLYRGPTKYEQYF.